This T cell receptor (beta chain) is from a study of CD8+ T cells in alopecia areata. Study details: Tofacitinib was given for 6 to 18 months, then stopped for 6 months.

The treatment was: oral pan-JAK inhibitor, 5-10 mg twice daily. Sequencing relied on a cDNA template that was reverse transcribed from extracted RNA. Clones were read by immunoSEQ multiplex PCR, and TCRdb kept only the in-frame ones, dropping some. Among over 150,000 clones listed, 50% to 60% were seen once. The germline V and J ends were trimmed by 7 bases and 2 bases, with 17 bases remaining between them. The CDR3 is made up of 15 amino acids. Looked up from germline, CDR1 is SNHLY and CDR2 is FYNNEI. Study-level results: During tofacitinib treatment, many expanded lesional clones remained in scalp and blood. Tofacitinib significantly lowered scalp clonality and expanded CD8+ clones among the top 100. Clonality was higher in lesional than normal scalp, especially in alopecia totalis/universalis.

About this clone: Its antigen is as yet unknown.

The starting material was CD4+ T cells sorted from blood, obtained at week 4, from a patient treated with tofacitinib. This clonotype was sampled from a human donor with alopecia areata. The gene calls are TRBV2 and TRBJ2-5; possibly TRBD2 for D (5 bases). CDR3 bases: TGTGCCAGCAATCCCTCGGCACTAGGGCAAGAGACCCAGTACTTC. This encodes CASNPSALGQETQYF.